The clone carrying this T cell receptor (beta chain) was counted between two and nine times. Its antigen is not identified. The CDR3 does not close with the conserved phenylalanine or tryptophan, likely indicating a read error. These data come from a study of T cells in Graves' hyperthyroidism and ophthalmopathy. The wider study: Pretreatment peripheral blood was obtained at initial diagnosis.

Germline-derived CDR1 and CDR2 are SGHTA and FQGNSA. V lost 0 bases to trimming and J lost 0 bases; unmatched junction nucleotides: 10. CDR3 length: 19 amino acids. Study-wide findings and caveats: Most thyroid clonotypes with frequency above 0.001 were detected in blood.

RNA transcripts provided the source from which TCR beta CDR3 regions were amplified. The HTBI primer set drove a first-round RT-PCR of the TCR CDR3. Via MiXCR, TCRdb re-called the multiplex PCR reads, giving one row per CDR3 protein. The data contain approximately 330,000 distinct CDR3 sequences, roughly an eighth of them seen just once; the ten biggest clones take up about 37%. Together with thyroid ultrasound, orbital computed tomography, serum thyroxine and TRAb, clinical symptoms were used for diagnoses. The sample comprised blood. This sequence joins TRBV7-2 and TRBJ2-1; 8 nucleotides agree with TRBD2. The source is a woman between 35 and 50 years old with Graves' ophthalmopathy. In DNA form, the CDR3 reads TGTGCCAGCAGCTTAGCGTCTAGCGGGTTTTCGAGCTCCTACAATGAGCAGTTCCTC. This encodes CASSLASSGFSSSYNEQFL.